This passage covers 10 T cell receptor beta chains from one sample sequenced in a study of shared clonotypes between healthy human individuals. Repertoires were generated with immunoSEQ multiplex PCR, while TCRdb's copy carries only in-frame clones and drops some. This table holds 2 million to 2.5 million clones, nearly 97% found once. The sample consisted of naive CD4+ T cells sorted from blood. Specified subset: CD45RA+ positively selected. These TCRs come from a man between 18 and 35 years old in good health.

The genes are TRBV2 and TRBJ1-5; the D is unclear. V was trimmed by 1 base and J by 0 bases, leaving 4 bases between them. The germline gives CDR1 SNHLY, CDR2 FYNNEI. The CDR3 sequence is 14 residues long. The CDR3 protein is CASSEEHSNQPQHF. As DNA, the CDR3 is TGTGCCAGCAGTGAAGAACATAGCAATCAGCCCCAGCATTTT.

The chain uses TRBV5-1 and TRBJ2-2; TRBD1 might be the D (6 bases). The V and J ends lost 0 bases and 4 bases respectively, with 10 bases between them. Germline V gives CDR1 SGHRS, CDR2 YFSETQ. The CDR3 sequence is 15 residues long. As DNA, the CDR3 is TGCGCCAGCAGCTTGGCAGTAGGGGGCACCGGGGAGCTGTTTTTT. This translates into CASSLAVGGTGELFF.

CDR3 sequence (DNA): TGTGCCAGCAGCCCCGAGGGGGCTAGAACCGGGGAGCTGTTTTTT. Translation gives CASSPEGARTGELFF. The rearrangement uses TRBV6-1 and TRBJ2-2, with 7 bases matching TRBD1. The CDR3 length is 15 residues. Per germline, CDR1 MNHNS and CDR2 SASEGT. The ends lost 6 bases at V and 5 bases at J; junction bases unmatched: 9.

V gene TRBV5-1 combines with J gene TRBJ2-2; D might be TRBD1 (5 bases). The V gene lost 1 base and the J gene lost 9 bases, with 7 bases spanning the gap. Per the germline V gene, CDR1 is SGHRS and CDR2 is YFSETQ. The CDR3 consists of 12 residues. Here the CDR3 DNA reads TGCGCCAGCAGCTTGCAGGGCCGGGAGCTGTTTTTT. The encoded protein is CASSLQGRELFF.

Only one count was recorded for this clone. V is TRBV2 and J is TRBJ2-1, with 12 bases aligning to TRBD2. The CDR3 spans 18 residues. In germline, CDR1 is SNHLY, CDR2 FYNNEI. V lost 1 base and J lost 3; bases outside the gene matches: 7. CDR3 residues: CASSEVRPGLAGYNEQFF. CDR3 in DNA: TGTGCCAGCAGTGAAGTGCGACCGGGACTAGCGGGCTACAATGAGCAGTTCTTC.

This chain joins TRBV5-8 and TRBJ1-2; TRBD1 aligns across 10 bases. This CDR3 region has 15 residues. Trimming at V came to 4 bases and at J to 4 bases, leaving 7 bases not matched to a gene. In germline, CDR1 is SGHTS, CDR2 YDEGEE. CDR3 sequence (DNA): TGTGCCAGCAGCGTGGTAGGGACAGGGGTCTATGGCTACACCTTC. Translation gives CASSVVGTGVYGYTF.

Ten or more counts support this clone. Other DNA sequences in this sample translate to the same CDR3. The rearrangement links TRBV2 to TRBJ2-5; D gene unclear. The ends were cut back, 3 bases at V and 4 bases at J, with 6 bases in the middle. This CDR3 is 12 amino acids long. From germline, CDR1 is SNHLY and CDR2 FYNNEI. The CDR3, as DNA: TGTGCCAGCAGTGAGGTCGCAGAGACCCAGTACTTC. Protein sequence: CASSEVAETQYF.

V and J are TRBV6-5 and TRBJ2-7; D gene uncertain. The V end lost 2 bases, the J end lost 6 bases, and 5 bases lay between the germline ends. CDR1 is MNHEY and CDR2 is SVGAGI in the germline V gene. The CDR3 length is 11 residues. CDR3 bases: TGTGCCAGCAGTTACCTGTCCGAGCAGTACTTC. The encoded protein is CASSYLSEQYF.

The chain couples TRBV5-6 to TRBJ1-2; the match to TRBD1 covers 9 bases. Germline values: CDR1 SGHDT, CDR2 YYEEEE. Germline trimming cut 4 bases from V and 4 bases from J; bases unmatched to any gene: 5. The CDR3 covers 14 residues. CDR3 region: CASSPDRGGYGYTF. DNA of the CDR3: TGTGCCAGCAGCCCGGACAGGGGAGGCTATGGCTACACCTTC.

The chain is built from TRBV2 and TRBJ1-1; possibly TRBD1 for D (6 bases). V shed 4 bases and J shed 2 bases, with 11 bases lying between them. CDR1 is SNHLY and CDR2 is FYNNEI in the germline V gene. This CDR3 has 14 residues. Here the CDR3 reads CASSVRTVNTEAFF. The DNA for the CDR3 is TGTGCCAGCAGTGTTCGGACAGTAAACACTGAAGCTTTCTTT.